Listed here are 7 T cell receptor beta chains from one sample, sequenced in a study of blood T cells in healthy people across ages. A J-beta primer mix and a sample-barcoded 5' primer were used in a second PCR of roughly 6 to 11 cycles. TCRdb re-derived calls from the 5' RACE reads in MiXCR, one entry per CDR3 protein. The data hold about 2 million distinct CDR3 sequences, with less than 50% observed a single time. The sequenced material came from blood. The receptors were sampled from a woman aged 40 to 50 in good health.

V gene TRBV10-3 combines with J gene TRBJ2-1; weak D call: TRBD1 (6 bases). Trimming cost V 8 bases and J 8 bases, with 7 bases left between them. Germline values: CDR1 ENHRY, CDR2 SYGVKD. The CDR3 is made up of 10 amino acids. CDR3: CAIGTYEQFF. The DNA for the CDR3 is TGTGCCATCGGGACATATGAGCAGTTCTTC.

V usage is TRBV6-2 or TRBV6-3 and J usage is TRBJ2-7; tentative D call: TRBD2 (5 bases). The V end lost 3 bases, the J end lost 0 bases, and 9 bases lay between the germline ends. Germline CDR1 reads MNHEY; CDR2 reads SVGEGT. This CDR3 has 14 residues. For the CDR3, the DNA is TGTGCCAGCAGTTATGGAGGCTTCTCCTACGAGCAGTACTTC. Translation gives CASSYGGFSYEQYF.

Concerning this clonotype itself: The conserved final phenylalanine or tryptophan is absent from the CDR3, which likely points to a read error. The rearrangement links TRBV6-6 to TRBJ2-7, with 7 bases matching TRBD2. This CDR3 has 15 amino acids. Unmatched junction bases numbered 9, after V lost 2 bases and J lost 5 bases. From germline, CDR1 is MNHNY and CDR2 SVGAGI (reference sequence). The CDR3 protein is CASSYTGGRVHEQYL. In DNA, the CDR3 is TGTGCCAGCAGTTACACTGGAGGGAGGGTCCACGAGCAGTACTTG.

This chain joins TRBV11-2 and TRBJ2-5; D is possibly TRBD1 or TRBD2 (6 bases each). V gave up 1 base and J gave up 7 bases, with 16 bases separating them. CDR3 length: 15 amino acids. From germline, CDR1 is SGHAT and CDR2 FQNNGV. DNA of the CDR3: TGTGCCAGCAGCTTAGCGGGGGCCGAGGGAGGGACCCAGTACTTC. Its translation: CASSLAGAEGGTQYF.

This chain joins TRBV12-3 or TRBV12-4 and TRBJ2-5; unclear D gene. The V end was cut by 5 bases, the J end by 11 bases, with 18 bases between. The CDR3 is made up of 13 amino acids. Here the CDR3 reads CASSPSIVDEQYF. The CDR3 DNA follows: TGTGCCAGCAGTCCCTCGATAGTCGATGAGCAGTACTTC.

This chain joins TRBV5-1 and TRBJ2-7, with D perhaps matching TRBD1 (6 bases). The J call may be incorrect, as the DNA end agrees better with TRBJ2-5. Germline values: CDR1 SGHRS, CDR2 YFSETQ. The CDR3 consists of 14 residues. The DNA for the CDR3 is TGCGCCAGCAGACCGGACAGCAACCAAGAGACCCAGTACTTC. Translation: CASRPDSNQETQYF.

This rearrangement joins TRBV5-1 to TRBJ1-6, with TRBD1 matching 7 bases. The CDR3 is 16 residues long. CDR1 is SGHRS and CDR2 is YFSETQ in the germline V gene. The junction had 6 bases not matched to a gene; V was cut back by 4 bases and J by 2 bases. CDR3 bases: TGCGCCAGCAGCCCGAATGACAGGGCCTATAATTCACCCCTCCACTTT. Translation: CASSPNDRAYNSPLHF. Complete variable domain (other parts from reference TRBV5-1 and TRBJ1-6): KAGVTQTPRYLIKTRGQQVTLSCSPISGHRSVSWYQQTPGQGLQFLFEYFSETQRNKGNFPGRFSGRQFSNSRSEMNVSTLELGDSALYLCASSPNDRAYNSPLHFGNGTRLTVT.